This TCR beta chain originates from a study of blood T cell repertoires in COVID-19. Overall study: Sources were T cells, B-cell-depleted T cells, or PBMCs; the material itself was cDNA or gDNA.

Original processing methods: Amplification from reference gene primers served as the basis for estimated nucleated cell counts. Sequencing used immunoSEQ multiplex PCR; TCRdb keeps in-frame clones, though not all of them. That table is the source of V, J and clone size, and D and trimming were worked out from the DNA. The data contain about 190,000 clones, about nine tenths of them seen just once; the ten biggest clones take up around 1.1%. The sample comprised peripheral blood. The origin of this receptor is a man between 25 and 39 years old with acute or convalescent COVID-19.

The CDR3 is CASGPPGTSVYEQYF. In DNA, the CDR3 is TGTGCTAGTGGTCCCCCGGGGACTAGCGTCTACGAGCAGTACTTC. The V call is TRBV12-5, the J call TRBJ2-7; 10 bases are a match to TRBD2. V dropped 5 bases and J dropped 3; count of bases not matched to a gene: 7. This CDR3 region has 15 residues. In germline, CDR1 is LGHNT, CDR2 FRNRAP. Supplemented by reference TRBV12-5 and TRBJ2-7, the full variable domain reads DARVTQTPRHKVTEMGQEVTMRCQPILGHNTVFWYRQTMMQGLELLAYFRNRAPLDDSGMPKDRFSAEMPDATLATLKIQPSEPRDSAVYFCASGPPGTSVYEQYFGPGTRLTVT.